One sample yielded the 32 T cell receptor beta chains listed below, sequenced in a study of cytomegalovirus exposure and HLA in healthy donors. Use of 60 Vbeta and 13 Jbeta primers characterized the PCR. Clones were read by immunoSEQ multiplex PCR, and TCRdb kept only the in-frame ones, dropping some. This table has 110,000 to 150,000 clones, 70% to 85% appearing once. The source material was PBMCs. The receptors stem from a man aged 35-49 years in good health and CMV-seropositive.

V is TRBV27 and J is TRBJ2-7; unclear D gene. The V gene's germline CDR1 is MNHEY and CDR2 SMNVEV (reference sequence). Trimming left V 2 bases short and J 2 bases short, with 10 bases between. The CDR3 loop spans 14 amino acids. CDR3 sequence reads: CASSLTASTYEQYF. In nucleotides, the CDR3 is TGTGCCAGCAGTTTAACGGCTAGTACCTACGAGCAGTACTTC.

The chain couples TRBV19 to TRBJ1-2; tentatively, D is TRBD1 (6 bases). Trimming took off 5 bases at V and 0 bases at J, with 13 bases between the two ends. There are 15 residues in the CDR3. Germline lookup yields CDR1 LNHDA and CDR2 SQIVND (reference sequence). CDR3 sequence reads: CASSSPAGANYGYTF. CDR3 sequence (DNA): TGTGCCAGTAGTTCCCCGGCAGGGGCTAACTATGGCTACACCTTC.

V is TRBV7-9 and J is TRBJ2-7, with 8 nucleotides matching TRBD1. After removal of 3 bases from V and 4 bases from J, the junction contained 5 bases not matched to a gene. The CDR3 extends over 14 amino acids. Germline V gene data show CDR1 as SEHNR and CDR2 as FQNEAQ (reference sequence). CDR3 sequence: CASSFTGGQYEQYF. CDR3 coding DNA: TGTGCCAGCAGCTTTACAGGGGGACAGTACGAGCAGTACTTC.

The chain links TRBV5-1 to TRBJ2-1; D possibly corresponds to TRBD2 (7 bases). CDR3 length equals 17 residues. Trimming removed 0 bases at V and 5 bases at J, with 18 bases between. Germline lookup yields CDR1 SGHRS and CDR2 YFSETQ. CDR3 in amino acids: CASSLVRGGGGNNEQFF. The CDR3 region has the DNA TGCGCCAGCAGCTTGGTGAGGGGGGGAGGGGGAAACAATGAGCAGTTCTTC.

In its sample, this clone was seen a few times. The DNA for the CDR3 is TGCGCCAGCAGCCAAGGGGCAAGGCGAGACGTACCCAACTATGGCTACACCTTC. Encoded protein: CASSQGARRDVPNYGYTF. This rearrangement joins TRBV4-3 to TRBJ1-2; D is uncertain. Germline CDR1 and CDR2: LGHNA and YSLEER. The CDR3 covers 18 residues. Trimming cost V 1 base and J 2 bases, with 20 bases left between them.

J is TRBJ1-4 and V is TRBV6-5; D call uncertain. The germline V gene has CDR1 MNHEY and CDR2 SVGAGI. The CDR3 runs 16 residues. Trimming took off 2 bases at V and 7 bases at J, with 17 bases between the two ends. CDR3 nucleotides: TGTGCCAGCAGTTACGTCCCCCCTTCGGCGGGTGAAAAACTGTTTTTT. This sequence encodes CASSYVPPSAGEKLFF.

This rearrangement joins TRBV27 to TRBJ1-2, with D uncertain. CDR1 and CDR2 (germline): MNHEY, SMNVEV (reference sequence). V gave up 5 bases and J gave up 4 bases, with 14 bases separating them. The CDR3 runs to 14 residues. Here the CDR3 DNA reads TGTGCCAGCAGTCCTGGACGGCGGGGCTATGGCTACACCTTC. As protein: CASSPGRRGYGYTF.

The chain uses TRBV7-9 and TRBJ2-1, with D perhaps matching TRBD1 (5 bases). Germline V lookup: CDR1 SEHNR, CDR2 FQNEAQ (reference sequence). V was trimmed by 2 bases and J by 3 bases, leaving 14 bases between them. CDR3 length equals 16 residues. CDR3 region: CASSLLGQVIYNEQFF. In nucleotides, the CDR3 is TGTGCCAGCAGCTTACTGGGGCAGGTAATCTACAATGAGCAGTTCTTC.

The gene calls are TRBV5-8 and TRBJ1-3; TRBD1 matches 7 bases. CDR1 and CDR2 from the germline V gene are SGHTS and YDEGEE. This CDR3 spans 14 amino acids. V lost 4 bases and J lost 2; bases outside the gene matches: 3. CDR3 amino acids: CASSGGGAGNTIYF. As DNA, the CDR3 is TGTGCCAGCAGCGGAGGGGGCGCTGGAAACACCATATATTTT.

V is TRBV4-1 and J is TRBJ1-3; D not certain. Deletions cut 0 bases from V and 6 bases from J, with 21 bases between. CDR3 length equals 18 residues. Germline V CDR1 and CDR2: MGHRA, YSYEKL. Here the CDR3 reads CASSQEGPEVSLENTIYF. In nucleotides, the CDR3 is TGCGCCAGCAGCCAAGAGGGCCCGGAGGTGTCTCTGGAAAACACCATATATTTT.

This clone was recorded a few times. The rearrangement links TRBV5-4 to TRBJ1-6; tentatively, D is TRBD1 (6 bases). The CDR3 runs to 14 residues. Germline V gene sequence: CDR1 SGHNT, CDR2 YYREEE (reference sequence). Trimming removed 4 bases at V and 3 bases at J, with 8 bases between. Here the CDR3 DNA reads TGTGCCAGCAGCATGACAGGCTATAATTCACCCCTCCACTTT. Encoded protein: CASSMTGYNSPLHF.

The chain combines TRBV4-1 with TRBJ2-3; 13 positions agree with TRBD2. The CDR3 totals 19 residues. V lost 0 bases and J lost 0; bases outside the gene matches: 6. Germline V gives CDR1 MGHRA, CDR2 YSYEKL. The CDR3, as DNA: TGCGCCAGCAGCCAAGATAGGGGACTAGCGGGGACTAGCACAGATACGCAGTATTTT. This sequence encodes CASSQDRGLAGTSTDTQYF.

J is TRBJ2-2 and V is TRBV25-1, with 7 bases that match TRBD2. The length of the CDR3 is 14 residues. Germline-derived CDR1 and CDR2 are MGHDK and SYGVNS. V lost 8 bases to trimming and J lost 7 bases; unmatched junction nucleotides: 10. The CDR3 coding sequence is TGTGCCAGCGGGGGGGGGAGCTCGGTCGGGGAGCTGTTTTTT. Amino acid sequence: CASGGGSSVGELFF.

The rearrangement links TRBV7-9 to TRBJ2-1; TRBD1 agrees at 7 bases. With V trimmed by 4 bases and J by 5 bases, 8 bases remained unmatched. The length of the CDR3 is 15 residues. The germline V gene encodes CDR1 SEHNR and CDR2 FQNEAQ (reference sequence). CDR3 sequence reads: CASSSYRDRNNEQFF. The DNA for the CDR3 is TGTGCCAGCAGCTCGTACCGGGACAGAAACAATGAGCAGTTCTTC. Full variable domain (missing parts from reference TRBV7-9 and TRBJ2-1): DTGVSQNPRHKITKRGQNVTFRCDPISEHNRLYWYRQTLGQGPEFLTYFQNEAQLEKSRLLSDRFSAERPKGSFSTLEIQRTEQGDSAMYLCASSSYRDRNNEQFFGPGTRLTVL.

This clone appeared a few times. The genes are TRBV7-2 and TRBJ2-3; 12 bases map to TRBD2. The J segment lost 7 bases and the V segment lost 2 bases, leaving 4 bases of the junction unmatched. Germline V gene sequence: CDR1 SGHTA, CDR2 FQGNSA. The CDR3 loop spans 15 amino acids. In DNA form, the CDR3 reads TGTGCCAGCAGCTTATTTCTAGCGGGAGGGAATACGCAGTATTTT. Translating it yields CASSLFLAGGNTQYF.

This chain uses TRBV7-9 with TRBJ1-6; weak D call: TRBD1 (5 bases). The CDR3 has 14 amino acids. The V gene's germline CDR1 is SEHNR and CDR2 FQNEAQ (reference sequence). V was shortened by 0 bases and J by 6 bases, with 6 bases between the two germline ends. CDR3 sequence reads: CASSLAQGNSPLHF. The DNA of the CDR3 is TGTGCCAGCAGCTTAGCGCAGGGTAATTCACCCCTCCACTTT.

The chain carries TRBV27 and TRBJ2-1; 12 positions match TRBD2. The J segment lost 6 bases and the V segment lost 1 base, leaving 4 bases of the junction unmatched. The CDR3 is 16 amino acids. Germline V lookup: CDR1 MNHEY, CDR2 SMNVEV (reference sequence). As DNA, the CDR3 is TGTGCCAGCAGTTTATTACTAGCGGGAGGTAGCAATGAGCAGTTCTTC. Translated, it gives CASSLLLAGGSNEQFF.

This clone has just one count. The chain couples TRBV7-9 to TRBJ2-1, with 11 bases identical to TRBD2. The germline CDR1 and CDR2 sequences are SEHNR and FQNEAQ (reference sequence). Trimming at V came to 2 bases and at J to 7 bases, leaving 7 bases not matched to a gene. The CDR3 is made up of 16 amino acids. Here the CDR3 reads CASSLLAGGLGNEQFF. CDR3 bases: TGTGCCAGCAGCTTACTAGCGGGGGGATTAGGGAATGAGCAGTTCTTC.

The V and J genes are TRBV5-4 and TRBJ2-7, with D possibly TRBD1 on 6 matching bases. CDR1 is SGHNT and CDR2 is YYREEE in the germline V gene (reference sequence). The CDR3 runs 13 residues. The germline V and J ends were trimmed by 5 bases and 4 bases, with 13 bases remaining between them. The CDR3 nucleotides read TGTGCCAGCAGTCGTACAGGGAGTTACGAGCAGTACTTC. Its protein product is CASSRTGSYEQYF. The complete variable domain, with remaining parts taken from reference TRBV5-4 and TRBJ2-7, reads ETGVTQSPTHLIKTRGQQVTLRCSSQSGHNTVSWYQQALGQGPQFIFQYYREEENGRGNFPPRFSGLQFPNYSSELNVNALELDDSALYLCASSRTGSYEQYFGPGTRLTVT.

The rearrangement uses TRBV7-8 and TRBJ2-3, with D possibly matching TRBD2 (6 bases). V dropped 2 bases and J dropped 1 base, with 13 bases sitting between them. This CDR3 is 16 amino acids long. Germline lookup yields CDR1 SGHVS and CDR2 FQNEAQ. The CDR3 region is CASSLLRRLGTDTQYF. The CDR3 region has the DNA TGTGCCAGCAGCTTACTTAGAAGACTAGGCACAGATACGCAGTATTTT.

The V call is TRBV27, the J call TRBJ2-7; TRBD1 aligns across 9 bases. Trimming at V came to 7 bases and at J to 9 bases, leaving 13 bases not matched to a gene. The CDR3 is made up of 14 amino acids. CDR1 MNHEY and CDR2 SMNVEV come from the germline V gene (reference sequence). CDR3 DNA sequence: TGTGCCAGCACCCAATGGGGTGGACAGGGGAGGCAGTACTTC. Protein sequence: CASTQWGGQGRQYF.

The V call is TRBV18, the J call TRBJ1-5, with TRBD1 matching 9 bases. V gave up 3 bases and J gave up 3 bases; unmatched junction bases: 6. The CDR3 totals 16 residues. The germline V gene has CDR1 KGHSH and CDR2 LQKENI. CDR3 sequence: CASSPRQGGDNQPQHF. Here the CDR3 DNA reads TGTGCCAGCTCACCGAGACAGGGGGGAGACAATCAGCCCCAGCATTTT.

The chain employs TRBV6-5 and TRBJ2-1; TRBD2 aligns across 9 bases. Trimming at V came to 0 bases and at J to 11 bases, leaving 8 bases not matched to a gene. This CDR3 is built from 15 residues. The germline gives CDR1 MNHEY, CDR2 SVGAGI. The CDR3 is CASSYSTRGRAQQFF. The CDR3 coding sequence is TGTGCCAGCAGTTACTCCACGCGCGGGAGGGCCCAGCAGTTCTTC.

V and J are TRBV7-3 and TRBJ2-1, with TRBD1 identical over 8 bases. The CDR3 contains 15 residues. Germline values: CDR1 SGHTA, CDR2 FQGTGA. V lost 5 bases to trimming and J lost 4 bases; unmatched junction nucleotides: 7. In nucleotides, the CDR3 is TGTGCCAGCAGCCTCGGGACAGGCATTTACAATGAGCAGTTCTTC. Translation gives CASSLGTGIYNEQFF.

The chain employs TRBV11-2 and TRBJ1-1; 9 bases are a match to TRBD1. The CDR3 runs to 14 residues. Per the germline V gene, CDR1 is SGHAT and CDR2 is FQNNGV. V shed 4 bases and J 3 bases; nucleotides not matched to a gene: 3. The CDR3 loop reads CASSSDRGYTEAFF. As DNA, the CDR3 is TGTGCCAGCAGCTCGGACAGGGGTTACACTGAAGCTTTCTTT. Filled out from reference TRBV11-2 and TRBJ1-1, the complete variable domain reads EAGVAQSPRYKIIEKRQSVAFWCNPISGHATLYWYQQILGQGPKLLIQFQNNGVVDDSQLPKDRFSAERLKGVDSTLKIQPAKLEDSAVYLCASSSDRGYTEAFFGQGTRLTVV.

This chain joins TRBV12-5 and TRBJ1-5; tentative D call: TRBD1 (5 bases). Germline values: CDR1 LGHNT, CDR2 FRNRAP. The CDR3 is 17 amino acids. V lost 0 bases and J lost 0, with 12 bases in between. CDR3 in amino acids: CASGLVSTDYSNQPQHF. In DNA form, the CDR3 reads TGTGCTAGTGGTTTGGTATCGACAGATTATAGCAATCAGCCCCAGCATTTT. Filled out from reference TRBV12-5 and TRBJ1-5, the complete variable domain reads DARVTQTPRHKVTEMGQEVTMRCQPILGHNTVFWYRQTMMQGLELLAYFRNRAPLDDSGMPKDRFSAEMPDATLATLKIQPSEPRDSAVYFCASGLVSTDYSNQPQHFGDGTRLSIL.

This clone was detected many times. V and J are TRBV4-1 and TRBJ1-5; 12 bases match TRBD1. Germline V CDR1 and CDR2: MGHRA, YSYEKL. This CDR3 comprises 19 residues. V lost 5 bases, J lost 1 base, and 12 bases stayed unmatched. The CDR3 region is CASSTGTGGPLVSNQPQHF. The CDR3 DNA follows: TGCGCCAGCAGCACGGGGACAGGGGGCCCTTTGGTGAGCAATCAGCCCCAGCATTTT.

This clone was observed once. The rearrangement joins TRBV25-1 to TRBJ1-1, with D unresolved. CDR1 and CDR2 (germline): MGHDK, SYGVNS. The CDR3 runs to 15 residues. Trimming stripped 1 base from V and 1 base from J, with 10 bases between. CDR3 region: CASSEFPSSNTEAFF. CDR3 DNA sequence: TGTGCCAGCAGTGAATTTCCTTCGTCGAACACTGAAGCTTTCTTT.

V gene TRBV4-2 combines with J gene TRBJ2-2; no clear D. Germline loops: CDR1 LGHNA, CDR2 YNFKEQ. This CDR3 contains 16 residues. Trimming took 1 base from V and 1 from J, leaving 10 bases between them. CDR3: CASSQVGPVNTGELFF. The CDR3 region has the DNA TGTGCCAGCAGCCAAGTTGGCCCAGTGAACACCGGGGAGCTGTTTTTT.

The rearrangement uses TRBV15 and TRBJ1-1; no firm D call. The CDR3 is 15 residues long. Trimming stripped 0 bases from V and 4 bases from J, with 12 bases between. The germline gives CDR1 LNHNV, CDR2 YYDKDF (reference sequence). Here the CDR3 DNA reads TGTGCCACCAGCAGAGATCGGGGTGTAGGCACTGAAGCTTTCTTT. Translating it yields CATSRDRGVGTEAFF.

This chain links TRBV5-6 with TRBJ2-2; D possibly corresponds to TRBD1 (6 bases). V lost 5 bases and J lost 0, with 23 bases in between. The CDR3 runs to 19 residues. Germline lookup yields CDR1 SGHDT and CDR2 YYEEEE. This CDR3 reads CASRAGARSYYANTGELFF. In nucleotides, the CDR3 is TGTGCCAGCAGGGCAGGGGCAAGGAGTTATTACGCGAACACCGGGGAGCTGTTTTTT.

The V gene is TRBV30, the J gene TRBJ1-2; D uncertain. In germline, CDR1 is GTSNPN, CDR2 SVGIG (reference sequence). The CDR3 consists of 13 residues. V was trimmed by 3 bases and J by 5 bases, leaving 13 bases between them. The CDR3 reads CAWSVAGLYGYTF. Written as DNA, the CDR3 is TGTGCCTGGAGCGTGGCAGGATTATATGGCTACACCTTC. The whole variable domain, remainder taken from reference TRBV30 and TRBJ1-2, is SQTIHQWPATLVQPVGSPLSLECTVEGTSNPNLYWYRQAAGRGLQLLFYSVGIGQISSEVPQNLSASRPQDRQFILSSKKLLLSDSGFYLCAWSVAGLYGYTFGSGTRLTVV.